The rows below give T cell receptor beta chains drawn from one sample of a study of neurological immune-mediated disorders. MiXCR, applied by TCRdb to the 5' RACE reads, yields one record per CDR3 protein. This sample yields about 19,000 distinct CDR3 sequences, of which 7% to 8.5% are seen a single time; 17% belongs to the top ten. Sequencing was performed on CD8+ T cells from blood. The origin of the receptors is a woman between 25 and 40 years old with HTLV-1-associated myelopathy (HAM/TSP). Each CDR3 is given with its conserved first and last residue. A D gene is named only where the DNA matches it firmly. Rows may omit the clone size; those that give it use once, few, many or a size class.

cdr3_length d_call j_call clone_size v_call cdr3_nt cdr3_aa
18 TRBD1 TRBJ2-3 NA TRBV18 TGTGCCAGCTCACCACCGTGGATCAGACAGGGTATCCCAGATACGCAGTATTTT CASSPPWIRQGIPDTQYF
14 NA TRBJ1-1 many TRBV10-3 TGTGCCATCAGTGATTCAGGGAGGAACACTGAAGCTTTCTTT CAISDSGRNTEAFF
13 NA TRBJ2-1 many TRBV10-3 TGTGCCATCAGTCCCGGGCCCTTCAATGAGCAGTTCTTC CAISPGPFNEQFF
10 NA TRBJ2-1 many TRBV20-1 TGCAGTGCTATGCCCAATGAGCAGTTCTTC CSAMPNEQFF
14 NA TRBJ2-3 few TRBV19 TGTGCCAGTAGTATTCCAGGGAACACAGATACGCAGTATTTT CASSIPGNTDTQYF
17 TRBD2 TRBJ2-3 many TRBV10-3 TGTGCCATCAGCGACAACCGCGGCGGGGGACGCACAGATACGCAGTATTTT CAISDNRGGGRTDTQYF
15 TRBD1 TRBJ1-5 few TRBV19 TGTGCCAGTAGTAACGGACAGGGGCTCTATCAGACCCAGCATTTT CASSNGQGLYQTQHF
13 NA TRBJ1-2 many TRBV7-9 TGTGCCAGCAGCGAACTTGGGGTTGATGGCTACACCTTC CASSELGVDGYTF
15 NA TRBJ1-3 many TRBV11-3 TGTGCCAGCAGCTTAACAACAGCCTCTGGAAACACCATATATTTT CASSLTTASGNTIYF
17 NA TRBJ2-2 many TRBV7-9 TGTGCCAGCAGCCAAGAAGGTTGGGGGATTTCCACCGGGGAGCTGTTTTTT CASSQEGWGISTGELFF
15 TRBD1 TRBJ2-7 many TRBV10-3 TGTGCCACCGGACAGGAATTCCGAACCTCGGACGAGCAGTACTTC CATGQEFRTSDEQYF
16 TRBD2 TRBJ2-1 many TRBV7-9 TGTGCCAGCAGCTTAGCCCGGGGGGGCCGGTACAATGAGCAGTTCTTC CASSLARGGRYNEQFF
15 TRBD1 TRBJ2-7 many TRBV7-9 TGTGCCAGCAGCTCCGTCCGGGACAGGGTTTTTGGGCAGTACTTC CASSSVRDRVFGQYF
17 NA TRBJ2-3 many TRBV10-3 TGTGCCATCAGCGGCCCGGGACCCCGAGCGTCGACAGATACGCAGTATTTT CAISGPGPRASTDTQYF
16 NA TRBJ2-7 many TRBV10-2 TGCGCCAGCAGTGAGGAGCCACAAGGTCCGTCCTACGAGCAGTACTTC CASSEEPQGPSYEQYF
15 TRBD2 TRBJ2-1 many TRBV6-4 TGTGCCAGCAGTGAAGGCGGGGGGGCCGTTAATGAGCAGTTCTTC CASSEGGGAVNEQFF
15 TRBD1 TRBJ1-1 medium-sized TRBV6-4 TGTGCCAGCAGTGACTCGGAAGGGGGCTACACTGAAGCTTTCTTT CASSDSEGGYTEAFF
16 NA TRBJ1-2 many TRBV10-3 TGTGCCATCAGTGAGTCGGTGTACAGGGCGTCCTATGGCTACACCTTC CAISESVYRASYGYTF
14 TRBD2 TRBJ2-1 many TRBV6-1 TGTGCCAGCAGTCCGGGACTAGAAACCAATGAGCAGTTCTTC CASSPGLETNEQFF
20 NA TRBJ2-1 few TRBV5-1 TGCGCCAGCAGCTTGGATCCTTGGGGCGCCGGATCGGAACGCCGGGATGAGCAGTTCTTC CASSLDPWGAGSERRDEQFF
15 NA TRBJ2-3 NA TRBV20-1 TGCAGTGCTAGAGACGAGGGGGTATGGTCAGATACGCAGTATTTT CSARDEGVWSDTQYF
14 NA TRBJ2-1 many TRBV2 TGTGCCAGCAGGGTTTGGCAGAGCGACAATGAGCAGTTCTTC CASRVWQSDNEQFF
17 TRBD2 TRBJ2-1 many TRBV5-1 TGCGCCAGCAGCCTGACTAGCGGGGGGCTCCCCTACAATGAGCAGTTCTTC CASSLTSGGLPYNEQFF
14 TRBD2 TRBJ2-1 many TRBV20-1 TGCAGTGCCCTAGTAGCGGGGGGGAACAATGAGCAGTTCTTC CSALVAGGNNEQFF
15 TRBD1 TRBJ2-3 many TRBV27 TGTGCCAGCAGTCGCCCCGGGACAGCCACAGATACGCAGTATTTT CASSRPGTATDTQYF
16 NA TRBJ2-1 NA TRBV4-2 TGTGTCAGCAGCGAAGGGGAAGCGGACAGTGACCATGAGCAGTTCTTC CVSSEGEADSDHEQFF
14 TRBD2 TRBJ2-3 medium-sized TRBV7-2 TGTGCCAGCAGCTTAGCGGGGGGGACAGATACGCAGTATTTT CASSLAGGTDTQYF